This T cell receptor (beta chain) was retrieved from a study of blood T cell repertoires in COVID-19. Overall study: The United States, Italy and Spain provided the acute and convalescent COVID-19 samples.

Per the original methods: Reference gene primer amplification gave estimated nucleated cell counts. Using immunoSEQ multiplex PCR, the repertoire was profiled, and TCRdb retains in-frame clones only, with some absent. That table is the source of V, J and clone size, and D and trimming were worked out from the DNA. This table holds about 170,000 clones, 83% found once. Germline-derived CDR1 and CDR2 are MDHEN and SYDVKM. The CDR3 spans 16 residues. Trimming stripped 6 bases from V and 3 bases from J, with 19 bases between. Living in 20 to 30 US areas, the participants were between roughly 18 and 89 years of age. Researchers sorted participants into cohorts using their self-reported clinical history.

Input material: PBMCs or T cells enriched from blood (not recorded which). The J gene is TRBJ2-3, the V gene TRBV28; perhaps TRBD2 as D (6 bases). The TCR sequence derives from a woman aged 45-65 years in a cohort exposed to, infected with or recovered from COVID-19 (not recorded which). The CDR3 bases are TGTGCCAGCAGCCGGAGCGGTACCGCGGGAACAGATACGCAGTATTTT. As protein: CASSRSGTAGTDTQYF.